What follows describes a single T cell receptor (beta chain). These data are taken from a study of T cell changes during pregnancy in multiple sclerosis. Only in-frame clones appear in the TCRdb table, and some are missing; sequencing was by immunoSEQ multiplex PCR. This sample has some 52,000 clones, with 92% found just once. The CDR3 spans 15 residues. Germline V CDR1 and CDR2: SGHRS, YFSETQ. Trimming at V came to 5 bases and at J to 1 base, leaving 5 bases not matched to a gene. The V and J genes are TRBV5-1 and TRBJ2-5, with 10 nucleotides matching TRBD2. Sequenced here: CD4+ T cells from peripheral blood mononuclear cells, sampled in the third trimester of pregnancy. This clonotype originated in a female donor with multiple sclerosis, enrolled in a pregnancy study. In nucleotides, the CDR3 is TGCGCCAGCAGTTATGGACTAGCGGTCCAAGAGACCCAGTACTTC. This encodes CASSYGLAVQETQYF.